The clone carrying this T cell receptor beta chain was observed once. These data are taken from a study of blood T cell repertoires in COVID-19. Per germline, CDR1 DFQATT and CDR2 SNEGSKA (reference sequence). This CDR3 has 16 residues. V dropped 3 bases and J dropped 3; count of bases not matched to a gene: 9. Generated by immunoSEQ multiplex PCR, the TCRdb table keeps only in-frame clones and is missing some. Counted here are roughly 330,000 clones, around 87% occurring once; the ten biggest clones make up about 5.4%. This receptor was identified in a young woman who had recovered from COVID-19. Source material: PBMCs or T cells enriched from blood (not recorded which). The chain recombines TRBV20-1 with TRBJ2-1; 9 bases are shared with TRBD2. The CDR3, as DNA: TGCAGTGCTAGTCCTACCCTAGCGGGGCGCTACAATGAGCAGTTCTTC. Translating it yields CSASPTLAGRYNEQFF.